This entry lists 15 T cell receptor beta chains sequenced from one sample in a study of blood T cell repertoires in COVID-19 (dated by TCRdb to 2018 to 2021). The method was the immunoSEQ multiplex PCR assay. TCRdb provides this immuneACCESS table in a form limited to in-frame rearrangements. Some clones are lacking; in checked studies, under half of them reflect an unresolved V gene, and why the rest are absent is not known. The sample table shows some 150,000 clones, and around 84% are seen once. The ten largest make up around 1.1% of the sample. Sequences were obtained from peripheral blood. The receptors were sampled from a man aged 40-50 years with acute or convalescent COVID-19.

This clone showed up just a few times. Additional DNA sequences in this sample encode the identical CDR3. The chain combines TRBV19 with TRBJ2-2; 7 bases fit TRBD1. Per the germline V gene, CDR1 is LNHDA and CDR2 is SQIVND (reference sequence). V dropped 7 bases and J dropped 0; count of bases not matched to a gene: 2. The CDR3 is 14 residues long. This CDR3 reads CASTGTANTGELFF. CDR3 DNA sequence: TGTGCCAGTACCGGGACAGCGAACACCGGGGAGCTGTTTTTT.

This chain links TRBV19 with TRBJ1-2; 7 positions agree with TRBD1. Germline V gene data show CDR1 as LNHDA and CDR2 as SQIVND (reference sequence). Losses at the gene ends were 8 bases for V and 5 bases for J; bases not matched to a gene: 8. The CDR3 covers 13 residues. Written as DNA, the CDR3 is TGTGCCAGTTCACCGGACAGGACGTATGGCTACACCTTC. It encodes CASSPDRTYGYTF.

The chain has TRBV2 and TRBJ1-2; 11 bases match TRBD1. Germline V gene lookup returns CDR1 SNHLY and CDR2 FYNNEI. The junction had 15 bases not matched to a gene; V was cut back by 5 bases and J by 4 bases. This CDR3 has 18 amino acids. The CDR3 protein is CASSPGQGGRSPTYGYTF. The CDR3 bases are TGTGCCAGCAGTCCGGGACAGGGGGGACGATCCCCCACCTATGGCTACACCTTC.

This chain joins TRBV3-1 (or the pseudogene TRBV3-2) and TRBJ2-1; 9 nucleotides match TRBD1. Trimming cost V 4 bases and J 6 bases; bases outside gene matches: 4. Germline V gives CDR1 LGHDT, CDR2 YNNKEL (reference sequence). There are 14 residues in the CDR3. The CDR3 bases are TGTGCCAGCAGCCCCCGGGACAGGGCCAATGAGCAGTTCTTC. Amino acid sequence: CASSPRDRANEQFF.

The genes are TRBV15 and TRBJ2-5; weak D call: TRBD2 (5 bases). CDR1 and CDR2 (germline): LNHNV, YYDKDF (reference sequence). Trimming removed 0 bases at V and 4 bases at J, with 9 bases between. The CDR3 is made up of 14 amino acids. CDR3 sequence reads: CATSREPGGETQYF. The DNA of the CDR3 is TGTGCCACCAGCAGAGAGCCAGGAGGAGAGACCCAGTACTTC.

This clone showed up just a few times. CDR3 sequence reads: CASSTDRLYGYTF. The DNA for the CDR3 is TGCGCCAGCAGTACGGACAGGCTTTATGGCTACACCTTC. The chain links TRBV10-1 to TRBJ1-2; 7 nucleotides align to TRBD1. V lost 5 bases, J lost 5 bases, and 5 bases stayed unmatched. The germline V gene has CDR1 WNHNN and CDR2 SYGVQD (reference sequence). This CDR3 is built from 13 residues.

J is TRBJ2-3 and V is TRBV7-3; 8 bases are shared with TRBD1. This CDR3 contains 17 residues. Germline lookup yields CDR1 SGHTA and CDR2 FQGTGA. Trimming removed 2 bases from V and 2 bases from J; junction bases left unmatched: 9. The CDR3 bases are TGTGCCAGCAGCTTACCCGACAGGGGCGGGAACACAGATACGCAGTATTTT. As protein: CASSLPDRGGNTDTQYF.

The CDR3 is CASSLSGQGGHTEAFF. In nucleotides, the CDR3 is TGCGCCAGCAGCTTGAGCGGACAGGGAGGGCACACTGAAGCTTTCTTT. This chain connects TRBV5-1 to TRBJ1-1, with 8 bases fitting TRBD1. Germline trimming cut 1 base from V and 3 bases from J; bases unmatched to any gene: 8. CDR1 is SGHRS and CDR2 is YFSETQ in the germline V gene. The CDR3 is 16 residues long.

The rearrangement joins TRBV27 to TRBJ2-5; TRBD2 matches 7 bases. The V gene's germline CDR1 is MNHEY and CDR2 SMNVEV (reference sequence). V was clipped by 6 bases and J by 5 bases; unmatched bases: 15. This CDR3 is built from 16 residues. Written as DNA, the CDR3 is TGTGCCAGCAGGTCTGGTTGGGGGGTCGGGGGGGAGACCCAGTACTTC. Translating it yields CASRSGWGVGGETQYF.

The chain joins TRBV2 to TRBJ2-4; D might be TRBD1 (5 bases). CDR1 is SNHLY, CDR2 FYNNEI, per germline. The V end was cut by 4 bases, the J end by 1 base, with 11 bases between. The CDR3 is 15 residues long. Here the CDR3 DNA reads TGTGCCAGCAGTGGGCAGGGTGGGGCCAAAAACATTCAGTACTTC. Translating it yields CASSGQGGAKNIQYF. Based on the CDR3 plus reference TRBV2 and TRBJ2-4, the full variable domain is EPEVTQTPSHQVTQMGQEVILRCVPISNHLYFYWYRQILGQKVEFLVSFYNNEISEKSEIFDDQFSVERPDGSNFTLKIRSTKLEDSAMYFCASSGQGGAKNIQYFGAGTRLSVL.

This clone has a handful of counts. Other DNA sequences in this specimen translate into the identical CDR3. J is TRBJ2-1 and V is TRBV5-1; perhaps TRBD1 as D (6 bases). Germline V CDR1 and CDR2: SGHRS, YFSETQ. V was trimmed by 0 bases and J by 3 bases, leaving 10 bases between them. This CDR3 has 15 amino acids. CDR3 in amino acids: CASSLVGGNYNEQFF. CDR3 in DNA: TGCGCCAGCAGCTTGGTAGGGGGAAACTACAATGAGCAGTTCTTC.

The rearrangement joins TRBV11-3 to TRBJ2-2, with TRBD1 matching 7 bases. V shed 5 bases, J shed 2 bases, and the junction held 11 bases outside the gene matches. The CDR3 totals 17 residues. Looked up from germline, CDR1 is SGHNT and CDR2 is YENEEA. The CDR3 DNA is TGTGCCAGCAGCCAAAGAAAGGGGGCGACTAACACCGGGGAGCTGTTTTTT. It specifies CASSQRKGATNTGELFF.

The rearrangement joins TRBV29-1 to TRBJ1-2; D is perhaps TRBD1 (5 bases). Trimming removed 1 base from V and 5 bases from J, with 14 bases in between. This CDR3 contains 14 residues. Germline lookup yields CDR1 SQVTM and CDR2 ANQGSEA. The CDR3: CSVEGVQAGYGYTF. Written as DNA, the CDR3 is TGCAGCGTTGAAGGAGTACAGGCAGGGTATGGCTACACCTTC. The full variable domain, with the rest looked up from reference TRBV29-1 and TRBJ1-2, is SAVISQKPSRDICQRGTSLTIQCQVDSQVTMMFWYRQQPGQSLTLIATANQGSEATYESGFVIDKFPISRPNLTFSTLTVSNMSPEDSSIYLCSVEGVQAGYGYTFGSGTRLTVV.

The chain joins TRBV6-7 to TRBJ1-2; 7 bases fit TRBD1. TRBV6-7 is marked as an open reading frame, function uncertain. The CDR3 contains 13 residues. V lost 1 base and J lost 5; bases outside the gene matches: 1. CDR3 protein: CASSYLQGYGYTF. In DNA form, the CDR3 reads TGTGCCAGCAGTTACTTACAGGGGTATGGCTACACCTTC.

The chain uses TRBV28 and TRBJ2-5, with D perhaps TRBD1 (5 bases). CDR1 and CDR2 from the germline V gene are MDHEN and SYDVKM. Trimming took 6 bases from V and 4 from J, leaving 15 bases between them. CDR3 length: 14 amino acids. The CDR3 nucleotides read TGTGCCAGCAGGAAGGGGTATTGGGGAGAGACCCAGTACTTC. This sequence encodes CASRKGYWGETQYF.